Following are 30 T cell receptor beta chains from one sample sequenced in a study of blood T cell repertoires in COVID-19. Profiling relied on immunoSEQ multiplex PCR, and the TCRdb table lists in-frame clones only, not all of them. The profile shows some 240,000 clones, roughly 92% of them singletons. Specimen: peripheral blood. The origin of the receptors is a man in his 60s with COVID-19, enrolled during active disease.

This chain connects TRBV5-1 to TRBJ2-3, with TRBD2 matching 9 bases. V was clipped by 4 bases and J by 7 bases; unmatched bases: 4. Germline V gene lookup returns CDR1 SGHRS and CDR2 YFSETQ. This CDR3 has 13 residues. The CDR3 DNA reads TGCGCCAGCAGCCAAGCGGGAGGAAATACGCAGTATTTT. This sequence encodes CASSQAGGNTQYF.

This chain links TRBV7-3 with TRBJ2-1; TRBD2 aligns across 12 bases. CDR3 length: 16 residues. Germline V gives CDR1 SGHTA, CDR2 FQGTGA. J gave up 5 bases and V 6 bases, and 8 bases lay outside the gene matches. The CDR3 loop reads CASSPSTSGRNNEQFF. CDR3 nucleotide sequence: TGTGCCAGCAGTCCCTCGACTAGCGGGAGAAACAATGAGCAGTTCTTC.

The rearrangement joins TRBV6-5 to TRBJ1-2; 8 bases match TRBD1. Germline loops: CDR1 MNHEY, CDR2 SVGAGI. Trimming took 3 bases from V and 8 from J; bases not matched to a gene: 8. The CDR3 is 14 residues long. The CDR3 coding sequence is TGTGCCAGCAGTTATTCGGCCAGGGGGCGAGGCTACACCTTC. It translates to CASSYSARGRGYTF.

The V call is TRBV27, the J call TRBJ1-1; D not resolved. The CDR3 has 15 residues. V lost 0 bases and J 0 bases, leaving 8 bases between the germline ends. CDR1 and CDR2 from the germline V gene are MNHEY and SMNVEV (reference sequence). The CDR3 sequence: CASSLSQVMNTEAFF. CDR3 coding DNA: TGTGCCAGCAGTTTATCCCAGGTCATGAACACTGAAGCTTTCTTT.

The V call is TRBV9, the J call TRBJ2-7; tentatively, D is TRBD2 (6 bases). Germline CDR1 and CDR2: SGDLS and YYNGEE. This CDR3 region has 16 residues. Trimming took off 3 bases at V and 1 base at J, with 17 bases between the two ends. The CDR3 spells CASSAGTGTGSYEQYF. The CDR3 DNA is TGTGCCAGCAGCGCAGGGACCGGGACTGGGTCCTACGAGCAGTACTTC.

The chain has TRBV3-1 (or the pseudogene TRBV3-2) and TRBJ2-7; 9 bases are shared with TRBD2. The CDR3 has 16 amino acids. V dropped 4 bases and J dropped 6; count of bases not matched to a gene: 13. Per germline, CDR1 LGHDT and CDR2 YNNKEL (reference sequence). The DNA for the CDR3 is TGTGCCAGCAGCCCCCTTCCCGGGACTAGCAGGCTCGAGCAGTACTTC. It codes for CASSPLPGTSRLEQYF.

This chain links TRBV19 with TRBJ1-1; TRBD1 is a possible D gene (6 bases). Germline CDR1 is LNHDA and CDR2 is SQIVND (reference sequence). Trimming took 1 base from V and 5 from J, leaving 11 bases between them. The CDR3 sequence is 14 residues long. The CDR3 is CASSIAGGRTEAFF. CDR3 bases: TGTGCCAGTAGTATAGCCGGGGGGCGAACTGAAGCTTTCTTT.

This chain connects TRBV4-1 to TRBJ2-3, with D possibly TRBD2 on 5 matching bases. V was trimmed by 1 base and J by 3 bases, leaving 5 bases between them. CDR1 MGHRA and CDR2 YSYEKL come from the germline V gene. There are 13 residues in the CDR3. The chain's CDR3 is CASSQAGTDTQYF. The CDR3 nucleotides are TGCGCCAGCAGCCAAGCGGGGACAGATACGCAGTATTTT.

Concerning this clone itself: Other DNA sequences in the sample encode the same CDR3. This chain joins TRBV6-5 and TRBJ1-1; 8 positions match TRBD1. The CDR3 extends over 14 amino acids. The junction had 5 bases not matched to a gene; V was cut back by 2 bases and J by 6 bases. In germline, CDR1 is MNHEY, CDR2 SVGAGI. The CDR3 spells CASSYTGQGAEAFF. CDR3 bases: TGTGCCAGCAGTTACACTGGACAGGGAGCTGAAGCTTTCTTT.

The chain has TRBV12-3 or TRBV12-4 and TRBJ2-3; D not certain. Trimming shortened V by 3 bases and J by 6 bases, and 10 bases separated the two germline ends. The CDR3 has 13 amino acids. Here the CDR3 reads CASSLRDRDTQYF. The CDR3 DNA sequence: TGTGCCAGCAGTTTGAGAGATCGGGATACGCAGTATTTT.

CDR3 nucleotide sequence: TGTGCCAGCAGCTTAAACAGGGGGGAGCTGTTTTTT. It is translated as CASSLNRGELFF. The gene calls are TRBV7-9 and TRBJ2-2; perhaps TRBD1 as D (5 bases). CDR1 and CDR2 from the germline V gene are SEHNR and FQNEAQ (reference sequence). The V and J ends lost 2 bases and 8 bases respectively, with 6 bases between them. The CDR3 length is 12 residues.

V and J are TRBV10-3 and TRBJ2-5, with a possible D match to TRBD1 (7 bases). CDR3 size: 14 residues. Per germline, CDR1 ENHRY and CDR2 SYGVKD. V was clipped by 7 bases and J by 6 bases, with 18 bases between them. CDR3 loop: CAINQGGEWKTQYF. In nucleotides, the CDR3 is TGTGCCATCAACCAGGGGGGAGAATGGAAGACCCAGTACTTC.

V gene TRBV6-5 combines with J gene TRBJ2-3; 8 bases map to TRBD2. Looked up from germline, CDR1 is MNHEY and CDR2 is SVGAGI. CDR3 length equals 15 residues. V trimming: 6 bases; J trimming: 4 bases; junction bases outside the gene matches: 9. The chain's CDR3 is CASSFQRGRPDTQYF. For the CDR3, the DNA is TGTGCCAGCAGCTTTCAGCGGGGGCGGCCAGATACGCAGTATTTT.

The chain couples TRBV12-3 or TRBV12-4 to TRBJ1-2, with 9 positions matching TRBD1. CDR3 size: 13 residues. Trimming took 6 bases from V and 8 from J; bases not matched to a gene: 7. The CDR3 DNA reads as TGTGCCAGCAGACGGACAGGGGATGGAGGCTACACCTTC. Its protein is CASRRTGDGGYTF.

The chain recombines TRBV5-1 with TRBJ1-2; 10 bases map to TRBD1. This CDR3 has 15 amino acids. V trimming: 4 bases; J trimming: 3 bases; junction bases outside the gene matches: 6. CDR1 is SGHRS, CDR2 YFSETQ, per germline. The CDR3 region is CASSGGQGWDYGYTF. The CDR3 coding sequence is TGCGCCAGCAGCGGGGGACAGGGGTGGGACTATGGCTACACCTTC.

The chain has TRBV7-6 and TRBJ2-1; D unclear. Trimming took off 5 bases at V and 0 bases at J, with 11 bases between the two ends. This CDR3 region has 15 residues. In germline, CDR1 is SGHVS, CDR2 FNYEAQ. In DNA form, the CDR3 reads TGTGCCAGCAGCCCCTTGAGTGGCTCCTACAATGAGCAGTTCTTC. Translating it yields CASSPLSGSYNEQFF.

The chain carries TRBV5-1 and TRBJ2-7; 8 nucleotides align to TRBD2. Germline CDR1 reads SGHRS; CDR2 reads YFSETQ. This CDR3 is built from 17 residues. V gave up 4 bases and J gave up 0 bases; unmatched junction bases: 12. CDR3 amino acids: CASSRSPSGGSSYEQYF. The CDR3 coding sequence is TGCGCCAGCAGCCGCTCCCCCAGCGGGGGAAGCTCCTACGAGCAGTACTTC.

The chain carries TRBV12-3 or TRBV12-4 and TRBJ2-3; D unresolved. This CDR3 is 12 amino acids long. The V gene lost 3 bases and the J gene lost 6 bases, with 7 bases spanning the gap. The CDR3 DNA sequence: TGTGCCAGCAGTTTGCACGGGGATACGCAGTATTTT. It is translated as CASSLHGDTQYF.

This chain uses TRBV4-3 with TRBJ2-3; TRBD2 aligns across 9 bases. Germline loops: CDR1 LGHNA, CDR2 YSLEER. The CDR3 has 17 residues. After removal of 0 bases from V and 1 base from J, the junction contained 5 bases not matched to a gene. The CDR3 sequence: CASSQDRASGGTDTQYF. The CDR3 nucleotides read TGCGCCAGCAGCCAAGATAGGGCTAGCGGGGGCACAGATACGCAGTATTTT.

The chain links TRBV15 to TRBJ2-2; D is perhaps TRBD1 (6 bases). CDR3 size: 14 residues. Germline assignment: CDR1 LNHNV and CDR2 YYDKDF (reference sequence). Trimming took off 5 bases at V and 6 bases at J, with 13 bases between the two ends. For the CDR3, the DNA is TGTGCCACCAGCGGAAAAGCAGGGGCCGGGGAGCTGTTTTTT. The encoded protein is CATSGKAGAGELFF.

In this sample, this clone turned up a few times. This rearrangement joins TRBV27 to TRBJ1-2; D possibly corresponds to TRBD1 (6 bases). CDR3 length equals 16 residues. Trimming removed 6 bases at V and 4 bases at J, with 21 bases between. Germline CDR1 and CDR2: MNHEY and SMNVEV (reference sequence). DNA for the CDR3: TGTGCCAGCAGCCCATCCCGGGCGGGGGCTATCTATGGCTACACCTTC. Its translation is CASSPSRAGAIYGYTF.

The chain uses TRBV6-4 and TRBJ1-2; D not resolved. Trimming removed 3 bases from V and 11 bases from J, with 16 bases in between. Germline V CDR1 and CDR2: MRHNA, SNTAGT. This CDR3 comprises 13 residues. CDR3 loop: CASSESEATPYTF. The CDR3 DNA follows: TGTGCCAGCAGTGAGAGCGAAGCCACCCCATACACCTTC.

This rearrangement joins TRBV29-1 to TRBJ1-3, with D hard to call. CDR3 length: 12 amino acids. Germline V gives CDR1 SQVTM, CDR2 ANQGSEA. V lost 7 bases and J 3 bases, leaving 10 bases between the germline ends. As DNA, the CDR3 is TGCAGCGCAACCGGGATTGGAAACACCATATATTTT. Protein sequence: CSATGIGNTIYF.

This chain links TRBV6-2 or TRBV6-3 with TRBJ2-1, with D possibly being TRBD2 (5 bases). Between the trimmed V and J ends, which lost 3 bases and 5 bases, there was a span of 11 bases. CDR3 size: 14 residues. CDR1 MNHEY and CDR2 SVGEGT come from the germline V gene. CDR3 nucleotide sequence: TGTGCCAGCAGTTATCTTCTCGGGGACAATGAGCAGTTCTTC. Protein: CASSYLLGDNEQFF.

V is TRBV28 and J is TRBJ2-1; TRBD1 might be the D (6 bases). V was cut by 5 bases and J by 0 bases, with 17 bases left in between. Per the germline V gene, CDR1 is MDHEN and CDR2 is SYDVKM. The CDR3 length is 17 residues. The CDR3 loop reads CASSPYPPRGSYNEQFF. In DNA, the CDR3 is TGTGCCAGCAGTCCCTACCCCCCCAGGGGCTCCTACAATGAGCAGTTCTTC.

The chain joins TRBV19 to TRBJ2-2, with D maybe TRBD1 (5 bases). Germline V gene lookup returns CDR1 LNHDA and CDR2 SQIVND (reference sequence). The CDR3 is 15 amino acids. The V end was cut by 6 bases, the J end by 0 bases, with 11 bases between. The CDR3 DNA reads as TGTGCCAGTAGCAGCGCAGGGTCGAACACCGGGGAGCTGTTTTTT. Residues: CASSSAGSNTGELFF. The complete variable domain, with remaining parts taken from reference TRBV19 and TRBJ2-2, reads DGGITQSPKYLFRKEGQNVTLSCEQNLNHDAMYWYRQDPGQGLRLIYYSQIVNDFQKGDIAEGYSVSREKKESFPLTVTSAQKNPTAFYLCASSSAGSNTGELFFGEGSRLTVL.

The CDR3 sequence: CATRGPYGYTF. Written as DNA, the CDR3 is TGTGCCACCAGGGGCCCCTATGGCTACACCTTC. The rearrangement joins TRBV6-5 to TRBJ1-2, with TRBD1 as a possible D gene (6 bases). CDR3 size: 11 residues. V shed 10 bases and J shed 4 bases, with 10 bases lying between them. Germline V gene sequence: CDR1 MNHEY, CDR2 SVGAGI.

V gene TRBV29-1 combines with J gene TRBJ2-6, with D perhaps matching TRBD1 (5 bases). The CDR3 totals 15 residues. Germline V gene lookup returns CDR1 SQVTM and CDR2 ANQGSEA. V lost 0 bases to trimming and J lost 2 bases, with 8 bases between them. The CDR3 region is CSVEDGAAGANVLTF. The CDR3 DNA is TGCAGCGTTGAAGATGGGGCAGCTGGGGCCAACGTCCTGACTTTC.

The chain joins TRBV11-2 to TRBJ2-3; 8 nucleotides match TRBD2. This CDR3 comprises 16 residues. Per the germline V gene, CDR1 is SGHAT and CDR2 is FQNNGV. After removal of 2 bases from V and 1 base from J, the junction contained 5 bases not matched to a gene. The CDR3 sequence is CASSLLPAGGTDTQYF. The CDR3 coding sequence is TGTGCCAGCAGCTTATTACCAGCGGGGGGCACAGATACGCAGTATTTT.

The rearrangement uses TRBV7-3 and TRBJ2-2, with 9 bases aligning to TRBD1. J lost 4 bases, V lost 2 bases, and 5 bases had no gene match. Germline values: CDR1 SGHTA, CDR2 FQGTGA. This CDR3 is built from 16 residues. CDR3 sequence reads: CASSLAGQGITGELFF. DNA of the CDR3: TGTGCCAGCAGCTTAGCAGGACAGGGGATCACCGGGGAGCTGTTTTTT.